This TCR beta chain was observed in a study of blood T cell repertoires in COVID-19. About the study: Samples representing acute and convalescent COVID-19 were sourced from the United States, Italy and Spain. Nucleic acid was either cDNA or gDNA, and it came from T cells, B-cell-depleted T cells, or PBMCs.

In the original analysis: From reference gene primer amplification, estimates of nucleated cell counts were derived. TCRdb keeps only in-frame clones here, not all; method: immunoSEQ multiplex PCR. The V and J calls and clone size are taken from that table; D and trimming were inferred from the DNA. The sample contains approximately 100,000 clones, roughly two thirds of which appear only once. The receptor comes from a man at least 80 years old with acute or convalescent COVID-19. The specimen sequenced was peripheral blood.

CDR3 sequence (DNA): TGTGCCAGCAGCGAGACACCGCAACAGAACACTGAAGCTTTCTTT. Protein sequence: CASSETPQQNTEAFF. The V and J genes are TRBV9 and TRBJ1-1; no reliable D call. The germline V gene has CDR1 SGDLS and CDR2 YYNGEE. This CDR3 region has 15 residues. Trimming shortened V by 3 bases and J by 1 base, and 13 bases separated the two germline ends.